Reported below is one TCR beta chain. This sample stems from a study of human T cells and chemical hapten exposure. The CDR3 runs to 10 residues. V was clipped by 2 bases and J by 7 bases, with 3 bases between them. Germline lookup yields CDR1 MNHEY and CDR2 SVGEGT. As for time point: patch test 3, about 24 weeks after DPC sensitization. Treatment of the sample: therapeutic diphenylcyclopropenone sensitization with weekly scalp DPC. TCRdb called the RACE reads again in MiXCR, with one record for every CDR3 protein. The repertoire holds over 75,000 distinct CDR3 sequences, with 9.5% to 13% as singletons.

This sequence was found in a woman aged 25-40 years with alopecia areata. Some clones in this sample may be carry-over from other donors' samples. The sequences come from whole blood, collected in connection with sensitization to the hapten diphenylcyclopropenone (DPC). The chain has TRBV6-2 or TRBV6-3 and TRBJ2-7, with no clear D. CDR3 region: CASSYPEQYF. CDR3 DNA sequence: TGTGCCAGCAGTTACCCGGAGCAGTACTTC.